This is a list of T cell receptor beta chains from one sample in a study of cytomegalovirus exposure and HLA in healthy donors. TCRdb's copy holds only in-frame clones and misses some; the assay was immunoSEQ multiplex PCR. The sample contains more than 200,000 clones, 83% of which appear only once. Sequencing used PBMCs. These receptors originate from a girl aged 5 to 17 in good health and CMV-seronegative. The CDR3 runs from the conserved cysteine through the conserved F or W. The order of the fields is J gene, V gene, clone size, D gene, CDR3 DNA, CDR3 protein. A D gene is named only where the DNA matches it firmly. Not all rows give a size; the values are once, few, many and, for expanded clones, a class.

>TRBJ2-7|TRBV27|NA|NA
TGTGCCATTAGGGGCTCCGGTGCCTACGAGCAGTACTTC
CAIRGSGAYEQYF
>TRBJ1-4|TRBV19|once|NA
TGTGCCAGTAGCCCAAGGGGGAATGAAAAACTGTTTTTT
CASSPRGNEKLFF
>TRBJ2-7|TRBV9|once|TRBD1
TGTGCCAGCAGCGTAGCTGGGGACAGATACTACGAGCAGTACTTC
CASSVAGDRYYEQYF
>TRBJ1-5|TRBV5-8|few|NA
TGTGCCAGCAGCTTGACAGGTCGTGGGCAGCCCCAGCATTTT
CASSLTGRGQPQHF
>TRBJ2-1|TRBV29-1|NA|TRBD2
TGCAGCGTTTGGGCCTGGGGGGGGGATGCTGAGCAGTTCTTC
CSVWAWGGDAEQFF
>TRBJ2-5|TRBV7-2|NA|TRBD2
TGTGCCAGCAACCCGACTAGCGAAGAGACCCAGTACTTC
CASNPTSEETQYF
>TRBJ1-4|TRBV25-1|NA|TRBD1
TGTGCCAGCGGGGGAGACAGGGTTTCGGAAAAACTGTTTTTT
CASGGDRVSEKLFF
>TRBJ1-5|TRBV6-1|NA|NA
TGTGCCAGCATCCAAAATAGCAATCAGCCCCAGCATTTT
CASIQNSNQPQHF
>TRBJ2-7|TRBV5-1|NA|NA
TGCGCCAGCAGCCAGGGTTTTGGGCTCCCCGGCGAGCAGTACTTC
CASSQGFGLPGEQYF
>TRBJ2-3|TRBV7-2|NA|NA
TGTGCCAGCAACCGGGACTTGAGCACAGATACGCAGTATTTT
CASNRDLSTDTQYF
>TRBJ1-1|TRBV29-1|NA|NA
TGCAGCGTTGCTCGTTCTACTGAAGCTTTCTTT
CSVARSTEAFF
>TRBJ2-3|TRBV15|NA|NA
TGTGCCACCAGCAGAGGGAGAGGCACAGATACGCAGTATTTT
CATSRGRGTDTQYF
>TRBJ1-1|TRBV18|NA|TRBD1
TGTGCCAGCTCACCGAGGACAGGAACGAACACTGAAGCTTTCTTT
CASSPRTGTNTEAFF
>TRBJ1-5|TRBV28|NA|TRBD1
TGTGCCAGCATTCGAGGGACAGGGGGCTTCTGGGGCCAGCCCCAGCATTTT
CASIRGTGGFWGQPQHF
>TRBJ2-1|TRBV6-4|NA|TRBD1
TGTGCCAGCAGCGCAAATAGACAGGGACGGTACAATGAGCAGTTCTTC
CASSANRQGRYNEQFF
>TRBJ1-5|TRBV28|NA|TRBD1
TGTGCCAGCAGCCCTCCAGGGGGCTATCAGCCCCAGCATTTT
CASSPPGGYQPQHF
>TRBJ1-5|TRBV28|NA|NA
TGTGCCAGCAGTTTTTCAGGGGTTGGTCAGCCCCAGCATTTT
CASSFSGVGQPQHF
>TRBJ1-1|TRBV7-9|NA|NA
TGTGCCAGCAGCTGGAGGGAGGACACTGAAGCTTTCTTT
CASSWREDTEAFF
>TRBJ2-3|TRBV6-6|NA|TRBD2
TGTGCCAGCCGATCACGGGGGGAGGTAGATACGCAGTATTTT
CASRSRGEVDTQYF
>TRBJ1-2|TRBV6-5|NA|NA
TGTGCCAGCAGGGTGGGGACAAACTATGGCTACACCTTC
CASRVGTNYGYTF
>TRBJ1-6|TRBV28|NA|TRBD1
TGTGCCAGCAGTCAACCCAGGACAGGGAGGAATTCACCCCTCCACTTT
CASSQPRTGRNSPLHF
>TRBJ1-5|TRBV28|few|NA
TGTGCCAGCAGCCGTTTGATGAAAACAGGTTATAGCAATCAGCCCCAGCATTTT
CASSRLMKTGYSNQPQHF
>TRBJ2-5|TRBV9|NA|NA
TGTGCCAACCGCGGGGCCGATCCTCAAGAGACCCAGTACTTC
CANRGADPQETQYF
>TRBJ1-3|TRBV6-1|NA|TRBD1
TGTGCCAGCAGTTCCCGGGACAGGGGGCGAGACACCATATATTTT
CASSSRDRGRDTIYF
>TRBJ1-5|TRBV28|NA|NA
TGTGCCAGCAGACGGGGGGGCCTCTCCCGTAACCGAATTAGCAATCAGCCCCAGCATTTT
CASRRGGLSRNRISNQPQHF
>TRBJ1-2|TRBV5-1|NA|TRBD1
TGCGCCACCTACTCAGGGGGCGACTTTTGGTATGGCTACACCTTC
CATYSGGDFWYGYTF
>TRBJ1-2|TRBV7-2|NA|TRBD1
TGTGCCAGCAGGTCCCGGACAGGAAATGGCTACACCTTC
CASRSRTGNGYTF
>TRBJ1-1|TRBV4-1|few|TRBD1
TGCGCCAGCAGCCAAGATGCGACAGGGGCTAACACTGAAGCTTTCTTT
CASSQDATGANTEAFF
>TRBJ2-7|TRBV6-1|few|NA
TGTGCCAGCAGTGCCGGCTACGAGCAGTACTTC
CASSAGYEQYF
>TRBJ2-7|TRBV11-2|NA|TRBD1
TGTGCCAGCAGCTTAGTAGCCACACGACAGGGGGCCTACGAGCAGTACTTC
CASSLVATRQGAYEQYF
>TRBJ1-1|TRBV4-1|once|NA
TGCGCCAGCAGCCCCCGACAGAACACTGAAGCTTTCTTT
CASSPRQNTEAFF
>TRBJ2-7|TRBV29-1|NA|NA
TGCAGCGTTGATGGAGGGGGCCCTTCCTACGAGCAGTACTTC
CSVDGGGPSYEQYF
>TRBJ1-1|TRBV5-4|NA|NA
TGTGCCAGCAGCCCTCCTAACAGGGAAGGCACTGAAGCTTTCTTT
CASSPPNREGTEAFF
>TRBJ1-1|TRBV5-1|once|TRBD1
TGCGCCAGCCCCTTCCCCCTCCGGGACAGAAATTGGAACACTGAAGCTTTCTTT
CASPFPLRDRNWNTEAFF
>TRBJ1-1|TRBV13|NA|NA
TGTGCCAGCAGCTTAGGACAGGGGAACACTGAAGCTTTCTTT
CASSLGQGNTEAFF
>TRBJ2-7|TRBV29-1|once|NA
TGCAGCGTCGCCCAGGGTACCTACGAGCAGTACTTC
CSVAQGTYEQYF
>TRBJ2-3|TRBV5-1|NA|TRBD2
TGCGCCAGCAGCTTGGCCCTAGCGGGAGGGCGGACAGATACGCAGTATTTT
CASSLALAGGRTDTQYF
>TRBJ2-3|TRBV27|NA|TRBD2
TGTGCCAGCAGCAGGGGAAAGCGGGAGATTCGAGATACGCAGTATTTT
CASSRGKREIRDTQYF
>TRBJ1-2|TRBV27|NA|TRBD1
TGTGCCAGCAGTTTATCTGCGGGACAGGAGAAGAATAACTATGGCTACACCTTC
CASSLSAGQEKNNYGYTF
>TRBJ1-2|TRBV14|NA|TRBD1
TGTGCCAGCAGACCCCCCGGGACAGCGAGGGGCTACACCTTC
CASRPPGTARGYTF
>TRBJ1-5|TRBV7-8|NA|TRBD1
TGTGCCAGCAGCTTATATCCCGGGACAGTAGCTCAGCCCCAGCATTTT
CASSLYPGTVAQPQHF
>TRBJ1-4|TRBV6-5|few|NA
TGTGCCAGCAGTTTGAGCGCTAGGGGGGAAAAACTGTTTTTT
CASSLSARGEKLFF
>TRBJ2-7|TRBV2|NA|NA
TGTGCCAGCAGTGCATCCGGGACAAAAATCTCCGAGCAGTACTTC
CASSASGTKISEQYF
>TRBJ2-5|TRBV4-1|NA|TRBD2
TGCGCCAGCTCTCGGGCTAGCGGGGGGGCCGCAGAGACCCAGTACTTC
CASSRASGGAAETQYF